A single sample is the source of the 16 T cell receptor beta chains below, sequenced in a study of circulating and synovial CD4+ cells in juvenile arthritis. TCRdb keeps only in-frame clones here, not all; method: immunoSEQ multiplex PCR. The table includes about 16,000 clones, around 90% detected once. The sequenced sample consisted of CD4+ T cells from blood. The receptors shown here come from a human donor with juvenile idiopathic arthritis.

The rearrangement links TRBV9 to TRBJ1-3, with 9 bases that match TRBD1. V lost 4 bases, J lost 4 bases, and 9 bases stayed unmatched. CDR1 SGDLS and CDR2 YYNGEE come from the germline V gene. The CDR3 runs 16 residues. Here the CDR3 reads CASSPLWTGVGNTIYF. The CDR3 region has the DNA TGTGCCAGCAGCCCACTATGGACAGGGGTGGGAAACACCATATATTTT.

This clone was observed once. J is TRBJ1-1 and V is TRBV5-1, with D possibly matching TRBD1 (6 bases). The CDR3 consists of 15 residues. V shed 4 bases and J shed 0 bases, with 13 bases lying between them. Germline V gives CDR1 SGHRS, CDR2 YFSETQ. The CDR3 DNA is TGCGCCAGCAGCGAGGACGGGGACATGAACACTGAAGCTTTCTTT. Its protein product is CASSEDGDMNTEAFF.

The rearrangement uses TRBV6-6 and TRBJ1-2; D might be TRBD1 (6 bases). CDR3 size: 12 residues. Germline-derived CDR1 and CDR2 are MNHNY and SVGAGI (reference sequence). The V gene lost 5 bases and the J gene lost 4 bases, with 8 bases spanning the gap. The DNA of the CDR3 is TGTGCCAGCAGTGGACAGACCTATGGCTACACCTTC. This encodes CASSGQTYGYTF.

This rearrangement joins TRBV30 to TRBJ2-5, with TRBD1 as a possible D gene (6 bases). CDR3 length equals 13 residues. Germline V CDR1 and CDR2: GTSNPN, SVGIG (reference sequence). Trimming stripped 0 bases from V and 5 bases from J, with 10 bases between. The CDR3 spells CAWSVQGLETQYF. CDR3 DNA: TGTGCCTGGAGTGTACAGGGATTGGAGACCCAGTACTTC.

CDR3 sequence: CAVQRAGSSYEQYF. The CDR3 DNA follows: TGTGCCGTGCAACGGGCGGGAAGCTCCTACGAGCAGTACTTC. The chain has TRBV28 and TRBJ2-7; a possible D gene is TRBD2 (6 bases). Germline V gene data show CDR1 as MDHEN and CDR2 as SYDVKM. This CDR3 is built from 14 residues. The V end was cut by 11 bases, the J end by 0 bases, with 17 bases between.

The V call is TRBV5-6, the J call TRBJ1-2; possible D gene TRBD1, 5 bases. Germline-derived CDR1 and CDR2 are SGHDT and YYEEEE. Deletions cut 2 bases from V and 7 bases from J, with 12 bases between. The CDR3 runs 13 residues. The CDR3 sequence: CASSFIGVGGYTF. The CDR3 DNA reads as TGTGCCAGCAGCTTTATAGGGGTCGGTGGCTACACCTTC.

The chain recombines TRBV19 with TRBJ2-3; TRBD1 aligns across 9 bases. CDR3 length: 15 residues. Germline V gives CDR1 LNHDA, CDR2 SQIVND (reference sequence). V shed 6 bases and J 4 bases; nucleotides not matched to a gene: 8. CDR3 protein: CASRAWTGAPDTQYF. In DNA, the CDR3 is TGTGCCAGTAGAGCCTGGACAGGGGCCCCAGATACGCAGTATTTT.

The CDR3 nucleotides read TGTGCCAGCAGCTTTCCAGGGCTGGGTAGAAGCATTCAGTACTTC. Its translation is CASSFPGLGRSIQYF. The gene calls are TRBV7-9 and TRBJ2-4; weak D call: TRBD1 (5 bases). Germline V CDR1 and CDR2: SEHNR, FQNEAQ (reference sequence). Deletions cut 3 bases from V and 9 bases from J, with 18 bases between. The CDR3 is 15 residues long.

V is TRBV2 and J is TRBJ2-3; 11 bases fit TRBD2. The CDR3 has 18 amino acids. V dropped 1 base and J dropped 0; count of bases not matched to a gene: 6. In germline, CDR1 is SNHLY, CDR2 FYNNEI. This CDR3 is CASSEVLAGGTSTDTQYF. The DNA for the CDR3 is TGTGCCAGCAGTGAAGTCCTAGCGGGGGGAACCAGCACAGATACGCAGTATTTT.

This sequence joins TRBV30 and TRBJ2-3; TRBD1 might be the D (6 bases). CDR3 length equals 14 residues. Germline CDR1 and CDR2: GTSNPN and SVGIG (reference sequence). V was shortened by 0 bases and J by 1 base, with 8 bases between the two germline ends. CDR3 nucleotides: TGTGCCTGGAGTGTACAGGGAGGCACAGATACGCAGTATTTT. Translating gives CAWSVQGGTDTQYF.

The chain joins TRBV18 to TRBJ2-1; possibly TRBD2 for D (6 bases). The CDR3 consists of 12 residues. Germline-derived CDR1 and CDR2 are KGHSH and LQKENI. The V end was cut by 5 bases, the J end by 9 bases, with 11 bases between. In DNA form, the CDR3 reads TGTGCCAGCTCAGAGACTAGTGGTGAGCAGTTCTTC. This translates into CASSETSGEQFF.

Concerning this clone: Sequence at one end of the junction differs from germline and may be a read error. In DNA, the CDR3 is TGTGCCAGCAGTTTATCGAGCAAAGATACGCAGTATTTT. This translates into CASSLSSKDTQYF. The gene calls are TRBV27 and TRBJ2-3; D ambiguous. CDR1 and CDR2 from the germline V gene are MNHEY and SMNVEV (reference sequence). This CDR3 spans 13 amino acids.

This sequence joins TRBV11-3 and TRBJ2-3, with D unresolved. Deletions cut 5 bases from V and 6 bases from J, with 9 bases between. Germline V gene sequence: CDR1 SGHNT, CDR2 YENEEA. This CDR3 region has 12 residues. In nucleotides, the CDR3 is TGTGCCAGCAGCGACAATGTCGATACGCAGTATTTT. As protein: CASSDNVDTQYF.

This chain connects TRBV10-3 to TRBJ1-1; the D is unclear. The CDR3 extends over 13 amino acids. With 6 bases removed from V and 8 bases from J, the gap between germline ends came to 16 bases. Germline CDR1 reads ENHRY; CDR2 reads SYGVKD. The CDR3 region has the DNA TGTGCCATCAGACCCGGATTCCCTAGCGAAGCTTTCTTT. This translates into CAIRPGFPSEAFF.

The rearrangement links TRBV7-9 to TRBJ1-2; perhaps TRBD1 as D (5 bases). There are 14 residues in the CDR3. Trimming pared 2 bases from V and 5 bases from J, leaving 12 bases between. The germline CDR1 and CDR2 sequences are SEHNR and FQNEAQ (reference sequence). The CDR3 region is CASSLRSGSYGYTF. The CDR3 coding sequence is TGTGCCAGCAGCTTACGTTCAGGGTCGTATGGCTACACCTTC.

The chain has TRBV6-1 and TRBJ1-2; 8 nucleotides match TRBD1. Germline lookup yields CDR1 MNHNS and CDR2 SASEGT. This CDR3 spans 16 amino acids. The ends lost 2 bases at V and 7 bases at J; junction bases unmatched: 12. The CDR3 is CASSETAQGARGGYTF. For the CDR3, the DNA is TGTGCCAGCAGTGAAACCGCCCAGGGGGCGCGGGGTGGCTACACCTTC.